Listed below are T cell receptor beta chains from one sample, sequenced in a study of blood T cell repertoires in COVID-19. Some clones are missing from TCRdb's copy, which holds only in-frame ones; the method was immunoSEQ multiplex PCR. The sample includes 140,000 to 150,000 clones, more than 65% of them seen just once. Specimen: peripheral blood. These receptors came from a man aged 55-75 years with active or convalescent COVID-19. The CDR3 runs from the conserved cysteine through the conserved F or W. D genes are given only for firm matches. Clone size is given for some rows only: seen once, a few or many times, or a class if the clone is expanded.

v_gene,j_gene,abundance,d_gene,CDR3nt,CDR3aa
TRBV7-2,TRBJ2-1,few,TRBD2,TGTGCCAGCAGCTTAAGGGCTAGCGGGAGAGGTGGGAATGAGCAGTTCTTC,CASSLRASGRGGNEQFF
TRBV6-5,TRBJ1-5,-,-,TGTGCCAGCAGTTACTCGAGTAGTTATAGCAATCAGCCCCAGCATTTT,CASSYSSSYSNQPQHF
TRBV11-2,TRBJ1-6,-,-,TGTGCCAGCAGCAAATCACAGGGCCGTTCACCCCTCCACTTT,CASSKSQGRSPLHF
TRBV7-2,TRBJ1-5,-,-,TGTGCCAGCAGCTCCGACAGTAGCAATCAGCCCCAGCATTTT,CASSSDSSNQPQHF
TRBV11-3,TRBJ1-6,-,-,TGTGCCAGCCAGCAGGACGGGAGCGGTTCACCCCTCCACTTT,CASQQDGSGSPLHF
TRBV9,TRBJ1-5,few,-,TGTGCCAGCAGCCAGGGAGGGGCGAACAATCAGCCCCAGCATTTT,CASSQGGANNQPQHF
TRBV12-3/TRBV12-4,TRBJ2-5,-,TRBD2,TGTGCCAGCAGTTTCGGGGGGGGTGAGACCCAGTACTTC,CASSFGGGETQYF
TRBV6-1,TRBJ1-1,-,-,TGTGCCAGCAGTGAAGGGTGGGGGCTGTACACTGAAGCTTTCTTT,CASSEGWGLYTEAFF
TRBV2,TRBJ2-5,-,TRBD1,TGTGCCAGCAGGTTCCACAGGGGAAAGGAGACCCAGTACTTC,CASRFHRGKETQYF
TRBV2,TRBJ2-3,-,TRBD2,TGTGCCAGCAGTGATTCGGGAGGATCAGATACGCAGTATTTT,CASSDSGGSDTQYF
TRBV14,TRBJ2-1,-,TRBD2,TGTGCCAGCAGCCAAGTTCCTAGCGGGAGGGCCGATGAGCAGTTCTTC,CASSQVPSGRADEQFF
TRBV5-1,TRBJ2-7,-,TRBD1,TGCGCCAGCAGCTTGGGACAGGGAGACTACGAGCAGTACTTC,CASSLGQGDYEQYF
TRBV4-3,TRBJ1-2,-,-,TGCGCCAGCAGCCAAGTCCAAGGACAGCCCTATGGCTACACCTTC,CASSQVQGQPYGYTF
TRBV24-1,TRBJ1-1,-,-,TGTGCCACGACAGCTGAGGAGATTGAAGCTTTCTTT,CATTAEEIEAFF
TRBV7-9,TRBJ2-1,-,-,TGTGCCAGCAGACTTCAGGCAGGGAATGAGCAGTTCTTC,CASRLQAGNEQFF
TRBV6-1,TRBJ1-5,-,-,TGTGCCAGCAGTGAACAAAACAATCAGCCCCAGCATTTT,CASSEQNNQPQHF
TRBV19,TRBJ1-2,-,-,TGTGCCAGTAGTACGTCATCTTCTCGCGCCTATGGCTACACCTTC,CASSTSSSRAYGYTF
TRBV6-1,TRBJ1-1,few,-,TGTGCCAGCAGTGACGAATCTGTGGTCAGGACTGAAGCTTTCTTT,CASSDESVVRTEAFF
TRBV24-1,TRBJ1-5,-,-,TGTGCCACCAGTGAGGACGGGACACTCGATCAGCCCCAGCATTTT,CATSEDGTLDQPQHF
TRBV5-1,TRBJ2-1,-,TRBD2,TGCGCCAGCCGACAACTAGCGTACAATGAGCAGTTCTTC,CASRQLAYNEQFF
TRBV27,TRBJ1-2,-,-,TGTGCCAGCAGTCCACAGGATGGGGACTATGGCTACACCTTC,CASSPQDGDYGYTF
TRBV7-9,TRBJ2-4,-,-,TGTGCCAGCAGCTTAGTCCCGGGGGACGGCGCCAAAAACATTCAGTACTTC,CASSLVPGDGAKNIQYF
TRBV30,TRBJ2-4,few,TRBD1,TGTGCCTGGGGGACAGACAGTGGCAAAAACATTCAGTACTTC,CAWGTDSGKNIQYF
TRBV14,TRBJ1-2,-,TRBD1,TGTGCCAGCAGCCAAGATTATCGTGGGACAGGATTCCGCTATGGCTACACCTTC,CASSQDYRGTGFRYGYTF
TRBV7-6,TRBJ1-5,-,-,TGTGCCAGCAGCCCCTACGAGAATCAGCCCCAGCATTTT,CASSPYENQPQHF
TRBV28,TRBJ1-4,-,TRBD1,TGTGCCAGCAGTTCCATGGGACAGGGTGGAACTAATGAAAAACTGTTTTTT,CASSSMGQGGTNEKLFF
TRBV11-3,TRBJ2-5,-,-,TGTGCCAGCAGCCCGGGTTCAGAGACCCAGTACTTC,CASSPGSETQYF
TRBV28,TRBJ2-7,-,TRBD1,TGTGCCAGCAGTTCCCATCCGGGACAGGGGGACGAGCAGTACTTC,CASSSHPGQGDEQYF
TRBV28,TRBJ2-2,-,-,TGTGCCAGCAGTCTGAACACCGGGGAGCTGTTTTTT,CASSLNTGELFF
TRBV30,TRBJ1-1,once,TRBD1,TGTGCCATAGGTGGAGACAGGGGGAACACTGAAGCTTTCTTT,CAIGGDRGNTEAFF
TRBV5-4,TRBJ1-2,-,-,TGTGCCAGCAGCGTAAACAGCTATGGCTACACCTTC,CASSVNSYGYTF
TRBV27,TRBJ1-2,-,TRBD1,TGTGCCAGCAGGCCACAGGGGGGGGGCGGCTACACCTTC,CASRPQGGGGYTF
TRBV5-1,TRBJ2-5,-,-,TGCGCCAGCAGACTAGGAGAGACCCAGTACTTC,CASRLGETQYF
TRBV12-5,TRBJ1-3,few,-,TGTGCTAGTGGTTTGCCAAGCGGTTTAAGGTTAGGGTCTGGAAACACCATATATTTT,CASGLPSGLRLGSGNTIYF
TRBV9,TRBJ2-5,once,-,TGTGCCAGCAGCGTAGCCCCACCCGGGCAGGGGACTATCCAAGAGACCCAGTACTTC,CASSVAPPGQGTIQETQYF
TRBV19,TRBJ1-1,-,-,TGTGCCAGTAGTATGTCCAGTCACACTGAAGCTTTCTTT,CASSMSSHTEAFF